Listed below are T cell receptor beta chains from one sample, sequenced in a study of cytomegalovirus exposure and HLA in healthy donors. Repertoires were generated with immunoSEQ multiplex PCR, while TCRdb's copy carries only in-frame clones and drops some. The table records roughly 200,000 clones, about 80% of them present only once. The sequenced material came from PBMCs. The receptors shown here come from a woman aged 40 to 55 in good health and CMV-seronegative. Each CDR3 is given with its conserved first and last residue. Fields, in order: D gene, clone size, J gene, V gene, CDR3 DNA, CDR3 protein. The D gene is left open where the match is weak. Clone size, where shown, is once, few, many, or a class for clones that have expanded.

d_gene: .; abundance: .; j_gene: TRBJ1-6; v_gene: TRBV11-2; CDR3nt: TGTGCCAGCAGCTTAGTCCAGGCCTATAGCTCCTATAATTCACCCCTCCACTTT; CDR3aa: CASSLVQAYSSYNSPLHF
d_gene: .; abundance: .; j_gene: TRBJ2-5; v_gene: TRBV29-1; CDR3nt: TGCAGCGTTGAAGAGGGGCAGGTCGTCTTCCAGGAGACCCAGTACTTC; CDR3aa: CSVEEGQVVFQETQYF
d_gene: TRBD1; abundance: .; j_gene: TRBJ2-7; v_gene: TRBV5-1; CDR3nt: TGCGCCAGCAGCCTTCCGGGACAGGGGCACGAGCAGTACTTC; CDR3aa: CASSLPGQGHEQYF
d_gene: TRBD1; abundance: .; j_gene: TRBJ2-7; v_gene: TRBV29-1; CDR3nt: TGCAGCGTAGCGACCGGGACAGAGACCTACGAGCAGTACTTC; CDR3aa: CSVATGTETYEQYF
d_gene: .; abundance: .; j_gene: TRBJ1-5; v_gene: TRBV30; CDR3nt: TGTGCCTGGAACCCCGGGGGGCAGGAGCAGCCCCAGCATTTT; CDR3aa: CAWNPGGQEQPQHF
d_gene: .; abundance: once; j_gene: TRBJ2-7; v_gene: TRBV5-1; CDR3nt: TGCGCCAGCAGCTTAGGGCAGGGATCCATCTACGAGCAGTACTTC; CDR3aa: CASSLGQGSIYEQYF
d_gene: TRBD1; abundance: .; j_gene: TRBJ2-3; v_gene: TRBV18; CDR3nt: TGTGCCAGCTCACCCCGACAGGGGGCGCCCACAGATACGCAGTATTTT; CDR3aa: CASSPRQGAPTDTQYF
d_gene: .; abundance: .; j_gene: TRBJ2-1; v_gene: TRBV6-6; CDR3nt: TGTGCCAGCAGTTACCAGGGGCGGAACCGCTACAATGAGCAGTTCTTC; CDR3aa: CASSYQGRNRYNEQFF
d_gene: .; abundance: .; j_gene: TRBJ2-3; v_gene: TRBV7-3; CDR3nt: TGTGCCAGCAGCTCTCGAGCTAGCACAGATACGCAGTATTTT; CDR3aa: CASSSRASTDTQYF
d_gene: .; abundance: many; j_gene: TRBJ1-4; v_gene: TRBV2; CDR3nt: TGTGCCAGCAGACACCGACAGATTGGGGATGAAAAACTGTTTTTT; CDR3aa: CASRHRQIGDEKLFF
d_gene: TRBD1; abundance: .; j_gene: TRBJ2-7; v_gene: TRBV5-5; CDR3nt: TGTGCCAGCAGCTTGCGGCAGGGGGCGGTCGAGCAGTACTTC; CDR3aa: CASSLRQGAVEQYF
d_gene: TRBD1; abundance: .; j_gene: TRBJ1-6; v_gene: TRBV4-3; CDR3nt: TGCGCCAGCAGCCAAGCCCGGGACAGGGATTCACCCCTCCACTTT; CDR3aa: CASSQARDRDSPLHF
d_gene: .; abundance: .; j_gene: TRBJ2-1; v_gene: TRBV5-1; CDR3nt: TGCGCCAGCAGCTTGCTCGGGAAAAATGAGCAGTTCTTC; CDR3aa: CASSLLGKNEQFF